This T cell receptor beta chain was observed in a study of T cell responses to AZD1222 COVID-19 vaccine. Study outcomes and limitations: When two AZD1222 doses had been given, Spike-specific TCR breadth and depth rose.

The repertoire was sequenced with immunoSEQ multiplex PCR; TCRdb's copy has only in-frame clones and lacks some. The sample consists of approximately 130,000 clones, 84% of them appearing once. This clone was found once. Its antigen is unknown. This CDR3 has 15 residues. Trimming stripped 5 bases from V and 8 bases from J, with 18 bases between. Germline CDR1 is SGHAT and CDR2 is FQNNGV. The starting material was peripheral blood, obtained 28 days after the second AZD1222 dose. The sequence derives from an adult who received the AZD1222 COVID-19 vaccine. This chain joins TRBV11-2 and TRBJ1-4; D might be TRBD1 (5 bases). The CDR3 nucleotides read TGTGCCAGCAGCAAAACTGGGGGACGAATAGAAAAACTGTTTTTT. This encodes CASSKTGGRIEKLFF.